Following are 22 T cell receptor beta chains from one sample sequenced in a study of spatial heterogeneity in lung cancer. Findings and limits, study-wide: Expanded intratumoral alpha and beta TCR counts tracked tumor mutation counts.

Time point reported: sample taken at primary tumor resection. Antigen specificity for these receptors is unknown. TCRdb processed the 5' RACE reads anew with MiXCR; each CDR3 protein has one entry. The sample includes a few thousand distinct CDR3 sequences, 3.9% of them seen just once. The sequencing here drew on lung tumor tissue, taken at surgery. All receptors come from a female donor with early-stage non-small cell lung cancer.

This clonotype appeared many times. The V gene is TRBV27, the J gene TRBJ2-7, with 15 nucleotides matching TRBD2. Germline CDR1 reads MNHEY; CDR2 reads SMNVEV (reference sequence). V shed 5 bases, J shed 5 bases, and the junction held 7 bases outside the gene matches. The CDR3 has 16 amino acids. The CDR3 nucleotides are TGTGCCAGCAGTGAGGGACTAGCGGGAGGAGTGGACGAGCAGTACTTC. It is translated as CASSEGLAGGVDEQYF.

Ten or more counts support this clonotype. V usage is TRBV18 and J usage is TRBJ2-7; D is tentatively TRBD1 or TRBD2 (5 bases each). The CDR3 is made up of 15 amino acids. Germline loops: CDR1 KGHSH, CDR2 LQKENI. The germline V and J ends were trimmed by 0 bases and 4 bases, with 13 bases remaining between them. The CDR3 loop reads CASSPPGVWGYEQYF. The CDR3 bases are TGTGCCAGCTCACCACCGGGGGTTTGGGGATACGAGCAGTACTTC.

By proportion, this clonotype is medium-sized. The chain combines TRBV6-5 with TRBJ2-7; D remains ambiguous. Germline lookup yields CDR1 MNHEY and CDR2 SVGAGI. V was pared by 5 bases and J by 3 bases, with 23 bases between. The CDR3 has 17 amino acids. The CDR3 DNA reads as TGTGCCAGCAGTAGGTTCGGAGTTTCGACGTCCCTCTACGAGCAGTACTTC. Amino acids: CASSRFGVSTSLYEQYF.

This clonotype was seen at least ten times. This chain uses TRBV7-9 with TRBJ2-3, with 11 bases that match TRBD2. The CDR3 loop spans 16 amino acids. Germline-derived CDR1 and CDR2 are SEHNR and FQNEAQ (reference sequence). V lost 5 bases to trimming and J lost 2 bases; unmatched junction nucleotides: 6. The CDR3: CASSTRLAGFTDTQYF. CDR3 nucleotides: TGTGCCAGCAGCACTCGACTAGCGGGGTTCACAGATACGCAGTATTTT.

By sample fraction, this clonotype is medium-sized. The V gene is TRBV27, the J gene TRBJ1-5; D not certain. This CDR3 comprises 15 residues. The germline V and J ends were trimmed by 0 bases and 2 bases, with 8 bases remaining between them. Germline CDR1 reads MNHEY; CDR2 reads SMNVEV (reference sequence). Here the CDR3 reads CASSLSYGGNQPQHF. The CDR3 DNA is TGTGCCAGCAGTTTATCGTACGGAGGCAATCAGCCCCAGCATTTT.

Within the sample, this clonotype is medium-sized. J is TRBJ2-7 and V is TRBV5-1; 9 bases map to TRBD2. In germline, CDR1 is SGHRS, CDR2 YFSETQ. The J segment lost 5 bases and the V segment lost 5 bases, leaving 8 bases of the junction unmatched. This CDR3 contains 14 residues. As DNA, the CDR3 is TGCGCCAGCAGGGTTTCCGGGACTAGCAACGAGCAGTACTTC. Its protein is CASRVSGTSNEQYF.

This clonotype was recorded many times. The chain couples TRBV3-1 to TRBJ2-7; 9 nucleotides agree with TRBD1. Germline trimming cut 2 bases from V and 3 bases from J; bases unmatched to any gene: 8. Germline CDR1 LGHDT, CDR2 YNNKEL (reference sequence). The length of the CDR3 is 16 residues. CDR3 sequence (DNA): TGTGCCAGCAGCCAATCCTTCCCGGGACAGGGCTACGAGCAGTACTTC. Translated, it gives CASSQSFPGQGYEQYF.

This clonotype was observed a few times. This chain joins TRBV20-1 and TRBJ2-7; D remains ambiguous. CDR3 size: 14 residues. V lost 2 bases and J lost 4, with 15 bases in between. CDR1 and CDR2 from the germline V gene are DFQATT and SNEGSKA (reference sequence). CDR3 sequence: CSARPLGMEYEQYF. In nucleotides, the CDR3 is TGCAGTGCTAGACCCCTAGGGATGGAATACGAGCAGTACTTC.

Judged by abundance, this clonotype is medium-sized (0.01 to 0.1%). V gene TRBV30 combines with J gene TRBJ2-1, with 8 bases identical to TRBD2. This CDR3 has 15 residues. J was trimmed by 5 bases and V by 2 bases; bases with no gene match: 8. Germline CDR1 GTSNPN, CDR2 SVGIG (reference sequence). Here the CDR3 reads CAWSRPSGPNNEQFF. The CDR3 DNA reads TGTGCCTGGAGTCGGCCTAGCGGGCCGAACAATGAGCAGTTCTTC. The entire variable domain, with the rest obtained from reference TRBV30 and TRBJ2-1, is as follows: SQTIHQWPATLVQPVGSPLSLECTVEGTSNPNLYWYRQAAGRGLQLLFYSVGIGQISSEVPQNLSASRPQDRQFILSSKKLLLSDSGFYLCAWSRPSGPNNEQFFGPGTRLTVL.

By its share, this clonotype is medium-sized. The V gene is TRBV5-1, the J gene TRBJ2-5, with D unclear. The germline V gene has CDR1 SGHRS and CDR2 YFSETQ. The germline V and J ends were trimmed by 5 bases and 1 base, with 12 bases remaining between them. The CDR3 extends over 14 amino acids. The CDR3 nucleotides are TGCGCCAGCAGTCGCGGCTCGCTCCAAGAGACCCAGTACTTC. Translation gives CASSRGSLQETQYF.

Ten or more counts support this clonotype. The chain carries TRBV6-5 and TRBJ2-7; 9 positions agree with TRBD1. Losses at the gene ends were 6 bases for V and 0 bases for J; bases not matched to a gene: 3. The CDR3 spans 14 residues. CDR1 and CDR2 from the germline V gene are MNHEY and SVGAGI. The CDR3 protein is CASRGQGISYEQYF. In DNA, the CDR3 is TGTGCCAGCAGGGGACAGGGCATCTCCTACGAGCAGTACTTC.

This clonotype was seen a handful of times. This could be a read error, since a much larger clone is one nucleotide away. This chain's CDR3 is CSVALDLNYGYNF. CDR3 nucleotide sequence: TGCAGCGTTGCTCTGGACCTTAACTATGGCTACAACTTC. The rearrangement links TRBV29-1 to TRBJ1-2; D gene unclear. Per the germline V gene, CDR1 is SQVTM and CDR2 is ANQGSEA. The CDR3 has 13 amino acids.

This clonotype came up many times. V and J are TRBV6-1 and TRBJ2-7; D may match TRBD1 or TRBD2 (6 bases each). Germline CDR1 and CDR2: MNHNS and SASEGT. V was shortened by 5 bases and J by 0 bases, with 20 bases between the two germline ends. CDR3 length equals 17 residues. The CDR3 spells CASSPSIGGASSYEQYF. In nucleotides, the CDR3 is TGTGCCAGCAGTCCATCCATCGGGGGCGCGAGCTCCTACGAGCAGTACTTC.

This clonotype qualifies as medium-sized. V is TRBV7-9 and J is TRBJ2-5; 9 bases agree with TRBD2. Germline V gene sequence: CDR1 SEHNR, CDR2 FQNEAQ (reference sequence). J gave up 5 bases and V 4 bases, and 8 bases lay outside the gene matches. The CDR3 runs 15 residues. The CDR3 DNA is TGTGCCAGCAGCTCTAGTCGACTAGCGGTCGAGACCCAGTACTTC. Its translation is CASSSSRLAVETQYF.

In this sample, this clonotype turned up many times. The gene calls are TRBV10-3 and TRBJ1-1, with 9 positions matching TRBD1. Germline lookup yields CDR1 ENHRY and CDR2 SYGVKD. The CDR3 extends over 15 amino acids. V gave up 0 bases and J gave up 6 bases; unmatched junction bases: 5. The CDR3 sequence is CAISESTDRGSEAFF. CDR3 DNA: TGTGCCATCAGTGAGTCGACGGACAGGGGCTCTGAAGCTTTCTTT.

This clonotype was recorded many times. The chain combines TRBV3-1 with TRBJ2-1; 13 bases are shared with TRBD2. V was pared by 5 bases and J by 10 bases, with 11 bases of the junction left unmatched. Germline-derived CDR1 and CDR2 are LGHDT and YNNKEL (reference sequence). This CDR3 has 16 residues. The CDR3 spells CASSSGLAGVKWEQFF. The CDR3 coding sequence is TGTGCCAGCAGCTCCGGACTAGCGGGAGTAAAATGGGAGCAGTTCTTC.

By share, this clonotype counts as medium-sized (0.01 to 0.1%). This CDR3 reads CASSSEWTSASYNEQFF. CDR3 coding DNA: TGTGCCAGTAGTTCCGAATGGACTAGCGCCTCCTACAATGAGCAGTTCTTC. The J gene is TRBJ2-1, the V gene TRBV19; TRBD2 agrees at 9 bases. J lost 0 bases, V lost 5 bases, and 8 bases had no gene match. The germline V gene has CDR1 LNHDA and CDR2 SQIVND (reference sequence). The length of the CDR3 is 17 residues.

This clonotype was observed at least ten times. J is TRBJ2-5 and V is TRBV9, with D possibly matching TRBD2 (6 bases). The V end was cut by 8 bases, the J end by 4 bases, with 18 bases between. Germline assignment: CDR1 SGDLS and CDR2 YYNGEE. This CDR3 has 14 residues. The CDR3 coding sequence is TGTGCCAGTTCAGCGGGCGGGTACGGAGAGACCCAGTACTTC. As protein: CASSAGGYGETQYF. The variable domain in full, with the rest retrieved from reference TRBV9 and TRBJ2-5, is DSGVTQTPKHLITATGQRVTLRCSPRSGDLSVYWYQQSLDQGLQFLIQYYNGEERAKGNILERFSAQQFPDLHSELNLSSLELGDSALYFCASSAGGYGETQYFGPGTRLLVL.

The table lists this clonotype with a few counts. Just one base apart from a much larger clone, this may be a read error. This sequence joins TRBV7-9 and TRBJ1-2; D call uncertain. This CDR3 comprises 14 residues. Germline V CDR1 and CDR2: SEHNR, FQNEAQ (reference sequence). As DNA, the CDR3 is TGTGCCAGCAGCTTAGATCGGACGGCCTATGGCTACAACTTC. As protein: CASSLDRTAYGYNF.

This clonotype is deemed large. The gene calls are TRBV29-1 and TRBJ2-3; D call uncertain. Germline CDR1 SQVTM, CDR2 ANQGSEA. The germline V and J ends were trimmed by 6 bases and 3 bases, with 4 bases remaining between them. The CDR3 sequence is 10 residues long. The CDR3 coding sequence is TGCAGCGTGGGGACAGATACGCAGTATTTT. It specifies CSVGTDTQYF.

This clonotype was counted many times. The V call is TRBV27, the J call TRBJ1-5; 7 bases are a match to TRBD1. The germline V gene has CDR1 MNHEY and CDR2 SMNVEV (reference sequence). Trimming took 6 bases from V and 0 from J; bases not matched to a gene: 5. There are 15 residues in the CDR3. CDR3 nucleotide sequence: TGTGCCAGCAGCTCGGGGACAGATAGCAATCAGCCCCAGCATTTT. It codes for CASSSGTDSNQPQHF.

In this sample, this clonotype turned up a few times. This chain uses TRBV29-1 with TRBJ2-5; either TRBD1 or TRBD2 may supply D (5 bases each). Germline V CDR1 and CDR2: SQVTM, ANQGSEA. Trimming stripped 6 bases from V and 7 bases from J, with 18 bases between. The CDR3 length is 13 residues. The CDR3 nucleotides are TGCAGCGTCCTAGCAGGTACTGGGGCGACCCAGTACTTC. It translates to CSVLAGTGATQYF.